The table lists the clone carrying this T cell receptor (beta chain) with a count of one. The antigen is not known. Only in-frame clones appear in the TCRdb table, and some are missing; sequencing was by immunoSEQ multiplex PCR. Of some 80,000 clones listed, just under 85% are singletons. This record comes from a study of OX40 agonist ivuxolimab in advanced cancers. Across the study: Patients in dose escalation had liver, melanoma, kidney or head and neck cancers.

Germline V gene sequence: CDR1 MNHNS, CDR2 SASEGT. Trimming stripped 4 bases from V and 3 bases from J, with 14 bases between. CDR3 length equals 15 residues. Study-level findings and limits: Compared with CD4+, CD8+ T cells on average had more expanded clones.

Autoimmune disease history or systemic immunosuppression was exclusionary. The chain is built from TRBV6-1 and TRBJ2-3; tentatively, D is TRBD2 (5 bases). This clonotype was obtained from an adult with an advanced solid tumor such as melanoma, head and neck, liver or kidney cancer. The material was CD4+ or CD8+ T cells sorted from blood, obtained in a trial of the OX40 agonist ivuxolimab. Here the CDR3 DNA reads TGTGCCAGCAGTGCCCTCATTCGGAGGACAGATACGCAGTATTTT. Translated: CASSALIRRTDTQYF.